Here is one TCR beta chain with its context. The analysis combined second doses at about 4 or about 12 weeks. This specimen belongs to a study of T cell responses to AZD1222 COVID-19 vaccine. This table comes from immunoSEQ multiplex PCR, and its TCRdb copy is limited to in-frame clones, with some not included. The profile covers about 150,000 clones, with approximately 93% appearing a single time and under 1.5% taken by the ten largest. The CDR3 is 22 residues long. The rearrangement joins TRBV21-1 to TRBJ2-7; TRBD2, the table's D call, was not compared with the DNA. TRBV21-1 is a pseudogene. The sequenced sample was peripheral blood, obtained 28 days after the second AZD1222 dose. The source of this sequence is an adult who received the AZD1222 COVID-19 vaccine. CDR3 protein: CASSKEGGQAHPSGRALYEQYF. The DNA for the CDR3 is TGTGCCAGCAGCAAAGAGGGGGGACAGGCCCACCCTAGCGGGAGGGCATTATACGAGCAGTACTTC.